The clone carrying this TCR beta chain was counted ten times or more. Its specificity is not known. The cDNA had a unique molecular identifier and a template-switch universal primer site. MiXCR, run by TCRdb on the 5' RACE reads, gives a single entry per CDR3 protein. This table has roughly 240,000 distinct CDR3 sequences, approximately 8% appearing once. The data were obtained in a study of identical twins. Notes on the study in general: Memory repertoires lacked the insertion deficit that abundant cord blood beta clonotypes showed.

The germline V gene encodes CDR1 SGHDT and CDR2 YYEEEE. The CDR3 loop spans 16 amino acids. V lost 1 base and J lost 5; bases outside the gene matches: 7. The same sample was also used in a study of yellow fever vaccine responses in identical twins.

The chain employs TRBV5-6 and TRBJ2-2, with 8 bases identical to TRBD2. Sequencing was done on a sample of CD8+ T cells sorted from blood. The sequence came from a woman under 30 in good health. This chain's CDR3 is CASSLTLAGWTGELFF. CDR3 coding DNA: TGTGCCAGCAGCTTGACCCTAGCGGGTTGGACCGGGGAGCTGTTTTTT.